The 24 T cell receptor beta chains listed next were all sequenced from one sample in a study of T-cell reconstitution after alpha-beta-depleted transplantation in children. For TCRbeta, the library was prepared with unique molecular identifiers. TCRdb re-derived calls from the PCR reads in MiXCR, one entry per CDR3 protein. The sample yields 400,000 to 500,000 distinct CDR3 sequences, 9.5% to 13% seen once. This specimen was PBMCs from the stem cell graft donor, taken from the stem cell graft. These receptors all come from a human donor who donated a stem cell graft to a child with acute myeloid leukemia.

V usage is TRBV29-1 and J usage is TRBJ2-7, with 11 bases that match TRBD2. The CDR3 has 14 residues. The germline V gene has CDR1 SQVTM and CDR2 ANQGSEA. V lost 6 bases and J lost 5; bases outside the gene matches: 9. CDR3 in DNA: TGCAGCGTGAGCCCTAGACTAGCGGGACACGAGCAGTACTTC. The encoded protein is CSVSPRLAGHEQYF.

The chain combines TRBV9 with TRBJ2-6, with D unresolved. V shed 3 bases and J shed 0 bases, with 16 bases lying between them. The CDR3 covers 18 residues. The germline V gene has CDR1 SGDLS and CDR2 YYNGEE. The CDR3 protein is CASSAQTSTRSGANVLTF. CDR3 sequence (DNA): TGTGCCAGCAGCGCCCAAACGTCCACACGCTCTGGGGCCAACGTCCTGACTTTC.

At least ten counts were recorded for this clonotype. The rearrangement joins TRBV29-1 to TRBJ2-3; the D call may be TRBD1 or TRBD2 (5 bases each). Trimming cost V 5 bases and J 5 bases, with 14 bases left between them. The CDR3 contains 13 residues. CDR1 is SQVTM and CDR2 is ANQGSEA in the germline V gene. CDR3 protein: CSVSAGRGDTQYF. CDR3 sequence (DNA): TGCAGCGTTTCGGCAGGGAGAGGAGATACGCAGTATTTT.

In its sample, this clonotype was seen a few times. The rearrangement links TRBV2 to TRBJ1-6; the D is unclear. The CDR3 contains 13 residues. V dropped 7 bases and J dropped 10 bases, with 14 bases sitting between them. Germline CDR1 and CDR2: SNHLY and FYNNEI. This CDR3 reads CASIVGRNSPLHF. CDR3 nucleotides: TGTGCCAGCATCGTCGGGAGGAACTCACCCCTCCACTTT.

The chain has TRBV3-1 and TRBJ2-3, with a possible D match to TRBD1 (6 bases). The CDR3 is 14 residues long. CDR1 LGHDT and CDR2 YNNKEL come from the germline V gene (reference sequence). Trimming pared 5 bases from V and 3 bases from J, leaving 12 bases between. The CDR3 here is CASSATRGTDTQYF. CDR3 DNA sequence: TGTGCCAGCAGCGCAACTAGGGGGACAGATACGCAGTATTTT.

The genes are TRBV30 and TRBJ2-5; D is perhaps TRBD1 or TRBD2 (6 bases each). The CDR3 spans 16 residues. V was trimmed by 2 bases and J by 1 base, leaving 17 bases between them. Germline V gene lookup returns CDR1 GTSNPN and CDR2 SVGIG (reference sequence). CDR3 sequence reads: CAWSWTTGTPQETQYF. Here the CDR3 DNA reads TGTGCCTGGAGTTGGACCACAGGGACTCCCCAAGAGACCCAGTACTTC. Together with reference TRBV30 and TRBJ2-5, the CDR3 gives the full variable domain: SQTIHQWPATLVQPVGSPLSLECTVEGTSNPNLYWYRQAAGRGLQLLFYSVGIGQISSEVPQNLSASRPQDRQFILSSKKLLLSDSGFYLCAWSWTTGTPQETQYFGPGTRLLVL.

The V call is TRBV15, the J call TRBJ1-5, with D perhaps matching TRBD1 (5 bases). V was trimmed by 3 bases and J by 2 bases, leaving 8 bases between them. Per germline, CDR1 LNHNV and CDR2 YYDKDF (reference sequence). The CDR3 covers 14 residues. The CDR3 coding sequence is TGTGCCACCAGCAGCCAGGGTGGCAATCAGCCCCAGCATTTT. Translated: CATSSQGGNQPQHF.

This clonotype appeared a single time. The chain links TRBV5-1 to TRBJ2-7, with 7 bases matching TRBD1. J gave up 6 bases and V 0 bases, and 9 bases lay outside the gene matches. The CDR3 contains 15 residues. The germline CDR1 and CDR2 sequences are SGHRS and YFSETQ. The CDR3 DNA reads as TGCGCCAGCAGCTTGGGGATGACAGGGAACGGCGAGCAGTACGTC. Protein product: CASSLGMTGNGEQYV.

This clonotype came up many times. The chain employs TRBV5-1 and TRBJ2-1; tentatively, D is TRBD2 (6 bases). The CDR3 has 15 amino acids. Between the trimmed V and J ends, which lost 4 bases and 7 bases, there was a span of 18 bases. CDR1 SGHRS and CDR2 YFSETQ come from the germline V gene. The CDR3 sequence is CASSPSVQRVNEQFF. The CDR3 DNA follows: TGCGCCAGCAGCCCTAGCGTCCAGAGGGTAAATGAGCAGTTCTTC.

This clonotype came up a few times. The chain carries TRBV4-2 and TRBJ2-1; 7 bases map to TRBD1. Germline-derived CDR1 and CDR2 are LGHNA and YNFKEQ. With V trimmed by 4 bases and J by 5 bases, 14 bases remained unmatched. The CDR3 is made up of 17 amino acids. The CDR3 DNA is TGTGCCAGCAGCCCTGGGGGCCTCGGGACAGCAAACAATGAGCAGTTCTTC. Translating gives CASSPGGLGTANNEQFF.

Turning to this clonotype: A much more abundant neighbour one base away suggests this may be a read error. Likely a read error: the CDR3 ends without its conserved phenylalanine or tryptophan. This rearrangement joins TRBV29-1 to TRBJ2-1; a possible D gene is TRBD1 (7 bases). The CDR3 loop spans 13 amino acids. V dropped 6 bases and J dropped 9 bases, with 18 bases sitting between them. Per the germline V gene, CDR1 is SQVTM and CDR2 is ANQGSEA. CDR3 in amino acids: CSVGGTGAREQFC. In DNA form, the CDR3 reads TGCAGCGTCGGGGGCACAGGGGCGCGTGAGCAGTTCTGC.

The chain is built from TRBV5-8 and TRBJ2-7; 10 bases fit TRBD2. The CDR3 runs to 14 residues. CDR1 is SGHTS and CDR2 is YDEGEE in the germline V gene. V trimming: 7 bases; J trimming: 7 bases; junction bases outside the gene matches: 11. CDR3 residues: CASPKREGLLEQYF. CDR3 sequence (DNA): TGTGCCAGCCCAAAGCGGGAGGGCCTGTTGGAGCAGTACTTC.

This clonotype was picked up many times. V and J are TRBV12-3 or TRBV12-4 and TRBJ2-3; 7 positions match TRBD1. Unmatched junction bases numbered 8, after V lost 3 bases and J lost 5 bases. This CDR3 region has 15 residues. The CDR3 loop reads CASSFRQGWGDTQYF. In nucleotides, the CDR3 is TGTGCCAGCAGTTTCCGACAGGGCTGGGGAGATACGCAGTATTTT.

This chain connects TRBV25-1 to TRBJ2-7; D is ambiguous. The CDR3 is 13 residues long. V dropped 7 bases and J dropped 6 bases, with 16 bases sitting between them. Per germline, CDR1 MGHDK and CDR2 SYGVNS. CDR3: CASISRAFGEQYF. DNA for the CDR3: TGTGCCAGCATCTCAAGGGCTTTCGGCGAGCAGTACTTC.

This rearrangement joins TRBV6-2 or TRBV6-3 to TRBJ2-1; TRBD1 might be the D (5 bases). CDR3 length equals 14 residues. Germline lookup yields CDR1 MNHEY and CDR2 SVGEGT. V was shortened by 6 bases and J by 4 bases, with 13 bases between the two germline ends. CDR3 sequence (DNA): TGTGCCAGCAGCCCACAGACAGCTTACAATGAGCAGTTCTTC. Amino acid sequence: CASSPQTAYNEQFF.

This clonotype was seen repeatedly, ten times or more. This chain connects TRBV4-1 to TRBJ2-5, with a possible D match to TRBD1 (5 bases). V lost 3 bases to trimming and J lost 5 bases, with 16 bases between them. This CDR3 spans 15 amino acids. The germline CDR1 and CDR2 sequences are MGHRA and YSYEKL. The DNA for the CDR3 is TGCGCCAGCAGCCATGCTACAACAGGAGTGGAGACCCAGTACTTC. Its protein is CASSHATTGVETQYF.

In its sample, this clonotype was seen many times. V gene TRBV10-2 combines with J gene TRBJ2-3, with D maybe TRBD2 (6 bases). V was pared by 2 bases and J by 0 bases, with 15 bases between. Germline CDR1 reads WSHSY; CDR2 reads SAAADI. This CDR3 comprises 17 residues. Here the CDR3 DNA reads TGCGCCAGCAGTGAGCCGCTTGGGACTTCTAGCACAGATACGCAGTATTTT. This gives the protein CASSEPLGTSSTDTQYF.

This clonotype has just a few counts. This chain uses TRBV3-1 with TRBJ2-2; D assignment may be TRBD1 or TRBD2 (6 bases each). This CDR3 comprises 16 residues. The V gene's germline CDR1 is LGHDT and CDR2 YNNKEL (reference sequence). The V end lost 1 base, the J end lost 4 bases, and 13 bases lay between the germline ends. The CDR3 protein is CASSQVGGVGTGELFF. The DNA for the CDR3 is TGTGCCAGCAGCCAAGTGGGGGGCGTGGGCACCGGGGAGCTGTTTTTT.

This chain connects TRBV20-1 to TRBJ2-3; 10 bases align to TRBD2. The CDR3 has 18 residues. With V trimmed by 3 bases and J by 1 base, 13 bases remained unmatched. Germline-derived CDR1 and CDR2 are DFQATT and SNEGSKA (reference sequence). Written as DNA, the CDR3 is TGCAGTGCTAGCCCCGCGCGCCTTCTAGCGGGGGGCACAGATACGCAGTATTTT. This sequence encodes CSASPARLLAGGTDTQYF.

This clonotype was seen a few times. CDR3: CASRTSLAGTYEQYF. The CDR3 region has the DNA TGTGCCAGCAGAACCTCTCTAGCGGGGACCTACGAGCAGTACTTC. The genes are TRBV7-2 and TRBJ2-7, with 9 positions matching TRBD2. Germline CDR1 reads SGHTA; CDR2 reads FQGNSA. This CDR3 is 15 amino acids long. V lost 6 bases and J lost 2; bases outside the gene matches: 8.

In this sample, this clonotype turned up a few times. J is TRBJ1-1 and V is TRBV18; D is possibly TRBD1 (5 bases). Germline V gives CDR1 KGHSH, CDR2 LQKENI. The CDR3 has 14 residues. Trimming pared 2 bases from V and 1 base from J, leaving 8 bases between. CDR3 amino acids: CASSPWGGNTEAFF. For the CDR3, the DNA is TGTGCCAGCTCACCATGGGGGGGGAACACTGAAGCTTTCTTT.

This clonotype was picked up a small number of times. The chain joins TRBV6-1 to TRBJ1-2, with a tentative D call TRBD1 (6 bases). This CDR3 is built from 13 residues. Germline CDR1 reads MNHNS; CDR2 reads SASEGT. V was cut by 6 bases and J by 4 bases, with 12 bases left in between. Here the CDR3 DNA reads TGTGCCAGCAGCCGAACAGGGATCTATGGCTACACCTTC. This sequence encodes CASSRTGIYGYTF.

This clonotype was seen ten or more times. This chain links TRBV5-1 with TRBJ2-7; TRBD2 agrees at 8 bases. Losses at the gene ends were 2 bases for V and 3 bases for J; bases not matched to a gene: 4. CDR3 length: 14 amino acids. Germline-derived CDR1 and CDR2 are SGHRS and YFSETQ. This chain's CDR3 is CASSFTAGVYEQYF. The CDR3 nucleotides read TGCGCCAGCAGCTTTACAGCGGGAGTCTACGAGCAGTACTTC.

The chain uses TRBV12-3 or TRBV12-4 and TRBJ2-1, with D uncertain. With 1 base removed from V and 11 bases from J, the gap between germline ends came to 12 bases. This CDR3 region has 13 residues. The CDR3 region has the DNA TGTGCCAGCAGTTTAGAGTCCCTTGGTAAGCAGTTCTTC. Encoded protein: CASSLESLGKQFF.